These 29 T cell receptor beta chains were all obtained from the same sample, sequenced in a study of cytomegalovirus exposure and HLA in healthy donors. Profiled with immunoSEQ multiplex PCR; TCRdb holds only in-frame clones, not every one. The sample has almost 70,000 clones, roughly 95% seen once. The sample was PBMCs. These receptors were obtained from a woman aged 18 to 35 in good health and CMV-seropositive.

This clone was detected once. This chain uses TRBV9 with TRBJ2-5; no clear D gene. V was pared by 3 bases and J by 1 base, with 13 bases between. The germline CDR1 and CDR2 sequences are SGDLS and YYNGEE. CDR3 length: 15 residues. The CDR3 is CASSAFGFRQETQYF. The CDR3 DNA sequence: TGTGCCAGCAGCGCCTTCGGGTTCCGCCAAGAGACCCAGTACTTC.

The V call is TRBV11-2, the J call TRBJ2-5; TRBD1 is a possible D gene (5 bases). Germline CDR1 and CDR2: SGHAT and FQNNGV. The CDR3 runs to 17 residues. Trimming shortened V by 2 bases and J by 3 bases, and 19 bases separated the two germline ends. The CDR3 region is CASSLIGRVGLEETQYF. The CDR3 DNA reads TGTGCCAGCAGCTTAATCGGCAGGGTAGGCCTAGAAGAGACCCAGTACTTC.

This clone was counted a single time. The V and J genes are TRBV4-2 and TRBJ2-7, with a possible D match to TRBD2 (5 bases). V lost 1 base, J lost 4 bases, and 8 bases lay in between. The CDR3 is made up of 13 amino acids. Germline CDR1 and CDR2: LGHNA and YNFKEQ. CDR3 sequence (DNA): TGTGCCAGCAGCCAAGTGGGAGCTTACGAGCAGTACTTC. This sequence encodes CASSQVGAYEQYF.

The rearrangement links TRBV5-1 to TRBJ2-1; no reliable D call. With 5 bases removed from V and 5 bases from J, the gap between germline ends came to 11 bases. In germline, CDR1 is SGHRS, CDR2 YFSETQ. The CDR3 sequence is 13 residues long. CDR3 region: CASRRLDDNEQFF. CDR3 coding DNA: TGCGCCAGCAGGCGGCTCGACGACAATGAGCAGTTCTTC.

The chain employs TRBV4-1 and TRBJ2-1, with a weak D call TRBD1 (6 bases). V lost 2 bases, J lost 8 bases, and 13 bases lay in between. The CDR3 sequence is 14 residues long. The germline V gene encodes CDR1 MGHRA and CDR2 YSYEKL. CDR3 DNA sequence: TGCGCCAGCAGCCAACGCCCCAACAGGGATGAGCAGTTCTTC. Its translation: CASSQRPNRDEQFF.

This chain joins TRBV5-4 and TRBJ1-2; the D gene is possibly TRBD1 (6 bases). With 2 bases removed from V and 5 bases from J, the gap between germline ends came to 13 bases. The CDR3 extends over 14 amino acids. Germline V gene data show CDR1 as SGHNT and CDR2 as YYREEE (reference sequence). DNA of the CDR3: TGTGCCAGCAGCTTCCAACAGGGTAATTATGGCTACACCTTC. Encoded protein: CASSFQQGNYGYTF.

V is TRBV19 and J is TRBJ2-1; 9 nucleotides line up with TRBD1. The CDR3 sequence is 18 residues long. The germline V gene has CDR1 LNHDA and CDR2 SQIVND (reference sequence). V lost 4 bases to trimming and J lost 6 bases; unmatched junction nucleotides: 16. The CDR3 protein is CASSTTTGGAIIINEQFF. The CDR3 region has the DNA TGTGCCAGTAGTACCACTACAGGGGGCGCGATCATAATCAATGAGCAGTTCTTC.

This chain joins TRBV4-1 and TRBJ2-7, with TRBD2 identical over 14 bases. The CDR3 runs 16 residues. Germline CDR1 MGHRA, CDR2 YSYEKL. The V gene end was trimmed by 4 bases and the J gene end by 4 bases; junction bases not matched to a gene: 6. In DNA form, the CDR3 reads TGCGCCAGCAGCCGACTAGCGGGAGGGCCGGGTTACGAGCAGTACTTC. Amino acids: CASSRLAGGPGYEQYF.

This chain uses TRBV9 with TRBJ2-3; 13 bases align to TRBD2. The length of the CDR3 is 16 residues. The trim removed 1 base at V and 5 bases at J, leaving 4 bases unmatched. Per the germline V gene, CDR1 is SGDLS and CDR2 is YYNGEE. As DNA, the CDR3 is TGTGCCAGCAGCGTACTTGGACTAGCGGGAGAAGATACGCAGTATTTT. Translating it yields CASSVLGLAGEDTQYF.

The rearrangement uses TRBV4-1 and TRBJ2-7; TRBD2 agrees at 8 bases. Germline lookup yields CDR1 MGHRA and CDR2 YSYEKL. V was clipped by 1 base and J by 3 bases; unmatched bases: 5. CDR3 size: 15 residues. This CDR3 is CASSQGGGLFYEQYF. The CDR3, as DNA: TGCGCCAGCAGCCAAGGCGGGGGGCTCTTCTACGAGCAGTACTTC.

The rearrangement uses TRBV6-5 and TRBJ2-1; TRBD1 is a possible D gene (5 bases). Germline values: CDR1 MNHEY, CDR2 SVGAGI. The V gene lost 2 bases and the J gene lost 7 bases, with 15 bases spanning the gap. This CDR3 spans 15 amino acids. CDR3 coding DNA: TGTGCCAGCAGTTACCAGGGTTTCGGACCTAATGAGCAGTTCTTC. It yields the protein CASSYQGFGPNEQFF.

The V gene is TRBV12-2, the J gene TRBJ2-2; TRBD1, as called in the table, went unchecked against the DNA. TRBV12-2 corresponds to a pseudogene. CDR3 length: 15 residues. The CDR3 loop reads CASRLRDRGSGELFF. In DNA form, the CDR3 reads TGTGCAAGTCGCTTACGGGACAGGGGGTCCGGGGAGCTGTTTTTT.

V and J are TRBV19 and TRBJ2-1; 9 bases map to TRBD1. The CDR3 sequence is 14 residues long. Germline CDR1 reads LNHDA; CDR2 reads SQIVND (reference sequence). J lost 3 bases, V lost 7 bases, and 4 bases had no gene match. CDR3 protein: CASTGTGFYNEQFF. The CDR3, as DNA: TGTGCCAGTACCGGGACAGGGTTCTACAATGAGCAGTTCTTC.

The rearrangement uses TRBV5-8 and TRBJ2-7; unclear D gene. V was cut by 0 bases and J by 4 bases, with 14 bases left in between. The germline gives CDR1 SGHTS, CDR2 YDEGEE. This CDR3 contains 15 residues. The CDR3 loop is CASSLGGPGPYEQYF. The CDR3 DNA reads TGTGCCAGCAGCTTGGGCGGCCCTGGCCCTTACGAGCAGTACTTC.

The J gene is TRBJ2-2, the V gene TRBV4-2; D possibly corresponds to TRBD2 (5 bases). CDR1 is LGHNA, CDR2 YNFKEQ, per germline. V dropped 5 bases and J dropped 4 bases, with 14 bases sitting between them. The CDR3 has 15 amino acids. This chain's CDR3 is CASSYTDFSTGELFF. The CDR3 DNA is TGTGCCAGCAGCTATACGGACTTTTCCACCGGGGAGCTGTTTTTT.

This chain links TRBV28 with TRBJ2-1; 13 bases map to TRBD2. From germline, CDR1 is MDHEN and CDR2 SYDVKM. The V segment lost 2 bases and the J segment 6 bases; nucleotides outside the gene matches: 4. CDR3 length: 16 amino acids. The CDR3 DNA follows: TGTGCCAGCAGTTTAAGGGGACTAGCGGGAACCAATGAGCAGTTCTTC. Translation: CASSLRGLAGTNEQFF.

The chain carries TRBV28 and TRBJ2-5; D possibly corresponds to TRBD2 (6 bases). The CDR3 covers 13 residues. Germline-derived CDR1 and CDR2 are MDHEN and SYDVKM. With 7 bases removed from V and 0 bases from J, the gap between germline ends came to 9 bases. The DNA for the CDR3 is TGTGCCAGCATTGAGCGGGACCAAGAGACCCAGTACTTC. Translation gives CASIERDQETQYF.

The CDR3 is CASTKGGGAAYEQYF. CDR3 coding DNA: TGTGCCAGCACTAAGGGGGGGGGCGCGGCGTACGAGCAGTACTTC. The chain recombines TRBV9 with TRBJ2-7; D is possibly TRBD2 (7 bases). The germline gives CDR1 SGDLS, CDR2 YYNGEE. The CDR3 runs 15 residues. The V end was cut by 6 bases, the J end by 4 bases, with 20 bases between. Full variable domain (remainder filled in from reference TRBV9 and TRBJ2-7): DSGVTQTPKHLITATGQRVTLRCSPRSGDLSVYWYQQSLDQGLQFLIQYYNGEERAKGNILERFSAQQFPDLHSELNLSSLELGDSALYFCASTKGGGAAYEQYFGPGTRLTVT.

This clone was recorded only once. This sequence joins TRBV29-1 and TRBJ2-1, with 13 bases aligning to TRBD2. Germline V gene lookup returns CDR1 SQVTM and CDR2 ANQGSEA. V lost 6 bases and J lost 10; bases outside the gene matches: 27. The CDR3 loop spans 20 amino acids. The DNA of the CDR3 is TGCAGCGTCACGCTACTAGCGGGAGGGCCGGTGAGGGTAGTATACGAGGAGCAGTTCTTC. This translates into CSVTLLAGGPVRVVYEEQFF.

This sequence joins TRBV5-1 and TRBJ1-2; D is uncertain. The V end lost 3 bases, the J end lost 0 bases, and 15 bases lay between the germline ends. The CDR3 is 16 amino acids. In germline, CDR1 is SGHRS, CDR2 YFSETQ. The CDR3 spells CASSSTTGDPNYGYTF. The CDR3 DNA sequence: TGCGCCAGCAGCTCAACGACCGGGGATCCTAACTATGGCTACACCTTC.

This chain joins TRBV11-2 and TRBJ2-3, with 8 bases fitting TRBD2. The CDR3 is made up of 17 amino acids. CDR1 is SGHAT and CDR2 is FQNNGV in the germline V gene. Trimming cost V 5 bases and J 1 base; bases outside gene matches: 11. The CDR3 region has the DNA TGTGCCAGCAGCCCGTCGGGGGGGGAATTGGGCACAGATACGCAGTATTTT. It is translated as CASSPSGGELGTDTQYF.

V is TRBV6-5 and J is TRBJ2-7, with D tentatively TRBD1 (5 bases). CDR3 size: 13 residues. The ends were cut back, 3 bases at V and 3 bases at J, with 9 bases in the middle. In germline, CDR1 is MNHEY, CDR2 SVGAGI. The CDR3 loop is CASSYTGDYEQYF. CDR3 in DNA: TGTGCCAGCAGTTATACAGGTGACTACGAGCAGTACTTC.

This sequence joins TRBV4-1 and TRBJ2-5; 9 positions match TRBD2. Germline V gene data show CDR1 as MGHRA and CDR2 as YSYEKL. The CDR3 covers 14 residues. The trim removed 4 bases at V and 1 base at J, leaving 1 base unmatched. The CDR3 sequence: CASSPSGAQETQYF. The CDR3 DNA reads as TGCGCCAGCAGCCCTAGCGGGGCCCAAGAGACCCAGTACTTC.

This sequence joins TRBV6-5 and TRBJ2-5, with 7 nucleotides matching TRBD1. CDR1 is MNHEY, CDR2 SVGAGI, per germline. This CDR3 spans 14 amino acids. V shed 5 bases, J shed 5 bases, and the junction held 8 bases outside the gene matches. The CDR3 loop reads CASSGRDSSETQYF. The CDR3 DNA sequence: TGTGCCAGCAGTGGACGGGACAGCTCCGAGACCCAGTACTTC.

This rearrangement joins TRBV29-1 to TRBJ2-1; weak D call: TRBD2 (7 bases). CDR1 is SQVTM and CDR2 is ANQGSEA in the germline V gene. This CDR3 is 17 amino acids long. Trimming cost V 4 bases and J 4 bases, with 23 bases left between them. This CDR3 is CSVVWRGTHSTYNEQFF. CDR3 nucleotides: TGCAGCGTTGTATGGCGGGGGACACACTCAACTTACAATGAGCAGTTCTTC.

In regard to this clone: One end of the junction is discordant with germline, which a read error may explain. The gene calls are TRBV7-9 and TRBJ2-3; the match to TRBD2 covers 7 bases. This CDR3 has 14 residues. Germline V gene lookup returns CDR1 SEHNR and CDR2 FQNEAQ (reference sequence). As DNA, the CDR3 is TGTGCCAGCGGGAGGGAAGCTAGCACAGATGCGCAGTATTTT. Translated: CASGREASTDAQYF.

The CDR3 DNA reads TGTGCCAGCAGCTTGGCCGGGACAGCTAGCAATCAGCCCCAGCATTTT. Translating it yields CASSLAGTASNQPQHF. The V gene is TRBV5-6, the J gene TRBJ1-5, with TRBD1 matching over 7 bases. Germline-derived CDR1 and CDR2 are SGHDT and YYEEEE. The V segment lost 0 bases and the J segment 0 bases; nucleotides outside the gene matches: 3. This CDR3 has 16 residues.

This clone was seen just once. This rearrangement joins TRBV5-6 to TRBJ2-5; D is uncertain. Trimming pared 0 bases from V and 2 bases from J, leaving 8 bases between. The CDR3 consists of 14 residues. In germline, CDR1 is SGHDT, CDR2 YYEEEE. This CDR3 reads CASSLVRSQETQYF. DNA for the CDR3: TGTGCCAGCAGCTTGGTCCGGTCGCAAGAGACCCAGTACTTC.

The chain links TRBV28 to TRBJ1-1, with 8 bases fitting TRBD1. Losses at the gene ends were 3 bases for V and 8 bases for J; bases not matched to a gene: 14. Germline V CDR1 and CDR2: MDHEN, SYDVKM. This CDR3 contains 16 residues. In nucleotides, the CDR3 is TGTGCCAGCAGTTTTCCCGGCCAGGGGGCCGGGAAGGAAGCTTTCTTT. This codes for CASSFPGQGAGKEAFF.